One sample yielded the 18 T cell receptor beta chains listed below, sequenced in a study of T cell responses to AZD1222 COVID-19 vaccine. The protocol was immunoSEQ multiplex PCR, while the TCRdb copy is restricted to in-frame clones and leaves out a portion. The sample includes about 180,000 clones, approximately 90% of them seen just once. Sequenced here: peripheral blood, sampled on day 0 of AZD1222 vaccination. These receptors were collected from an adult in good health.

This chain links TRBV7-2 with TRBJ2-7; D gene uncertain. V shed 7 bases and J shed 0 bases, with 10 bases lying between them. The V gene's germline CDR1 is SGHTA and CDR2 FQGNSA. This CDR3 region has 13 residues. CDR3 nucleotides: TGTGCCAGCACCAGAAGCCCCTCCTACGAGCAGTACTTC. Translation gives CASTRSPSYEQYF.

The V gene is TRBV5-1, the J gene TRBJ2-2; 7 bases map to TRBD1. The CDR3 loop spans 16 amino acids. Germline V gene sequence: CDR1 SGHRS, CDR2 YFSETQ. J was trimmed by 0 bases and V by 4 bases; bases with no gene match: 6. CDR3 amino acids: CASSHSGTANTGELFF. The DNA of the CDR3 is TGCGCCAGCAGCCACTCCGGGACAGCGAACACCGGGGAGCTGTTTTTT.

In DNA form, the CDR3 reads TGTGCCAGCAGCCAATACAGGTATCAGCCCCAGCATTTT. Its protein product is CASSQYRYQPQHF. The genes are TRBV3-1 (or the pseudogene TRBV3-2) and TRBJ1-5; weak D call: TRBD1 (5 bases). Trimming took off 2 bases at V and 5 bases at J, with 7 bases between the two ends. CDR1 is LGHDT and CDR2 is YNNKEL in the germline V gene (reference sequence). This CDR3 spans 13 amino acids.

This chain joins TRBV3-1 (or the pseudogene TRBV3-2) and TRBJ2-7; 15 nucleotides align to TRBD2. CDR3 length: 15 amino acids. Germline CDR1 LGHDT, CDR2 YNNKEL (reference sequence). The ends lost 0 bases at V and 7 bases at J; junction bases unmatched: 1. CDR3 amino acids: CASSQEGTSGGEQYF. The CDR3, as DNA: TGTGCCAGCAGCCAAGAAGGGACTAGCGGGGGGGAGCAGTACTTC.

This chain connects TRBV7-9 to TRBJ1-1, with 12 bases matching TRBD1. The CDR3 has 13 residues. Germline CDR1 SEHNR, CDR2 FQNEAQ (reference sequence). Trimming took 5 bases from V and 8 from J; bases not matched to a gene: 3. CDR3 nucleotides: TGTGCCAGCAGCCAGGGACAGGGGGCAGAAGCTTTCTTT. Its translation is CASSQGQGAEAFF.

The chain couples TRBV6-6 to TRBJ1-1, with a weak D call TRBD1 (5 bases). Trimming removed 8 bases at V and 2 bases at J, with 9 bases between. The CDR3 length is 12 residues. Germline V gene sequence: CDR1 MNHNY, CDR2 SVGAGI (reference sequence). The CDR3 DNA is TGTGCCAGCCTCCAGGGTAACACTGAAGCTTTCTTT. Encoded protein: CASLQGNTEAFF.

This chain links TRBV4-2 with TRBJ2-7; 9 bases match TRBD2. Germline-derived CDR1 and CDR2 are LGHNA and YNFKEQ. CDR3 length equals 16 residues. J was trimmed by 3 bases and V by 4 bases; bases with no gene match: 10. The CDR3: CASSPPPLAGIYEQYF. DNA of the CDR3: TGTGCCAGCAGCCCCCCCCCACTAGCGGGCATCTACGAGCAGTACTTC.

V usage is TRBV18 and J usage is TRBJ1-3, with D uncertain. V lost 2 bases and J lost 0, with 8 bases in between. The V gene's germline CDR1 is KGHSH and CDR2 LQKENI. CDR3 length: 15 residues. The CDR3: CASSPGEDSGNTIYF. In nucleotides, the CDR3 is TGTGCCAGCTCACCAGGGGAGGACTCTGGAAACACCATATATTTT.

The rearrangement joins TRBV6-5 to TRBJ1-2; weak D call: TRBD1 (6 bases). Trimming pared 7 bases from V and 8 bases from J, leaving 20 bases between. The germline V gene has CDR1 MNHEY and CDR2 SVGAGI. This CDR3 has 14 residues. CDR3 sequence (DNA): TGTGCCAGCACTCTTAGGGGGAGCCGCGGCGGCTACACCTTC. Translating it yields CASTLRGSRGGYTF.

This chain connects TRBV19 to TRBJ2-1; no definite D call. This CDR3 is built from 15 residues. Trimming pared 0 bases from V and 0 bases from J, leaving 6 bases between. The V gene's germline CDR1 is LNHDA and CDR2 SQIVND (reference sequence). This chain's CDR3 is CASSIEESSYNEQFF. The CDR3 DNA follows: TGTGCCAGTAGTATAGAGGAGAGCTCCTACAATGAGCAGTTCTTC.

This clone was seen just once. J is TRBJ2-2 and V is TRBV10-3; 8 nucleotides agree with TRBD2. CDR3 length: 18 amino acids. CDR1 is ENHRY and CDR2 is SYGVKD in the germline V gene. The V gene end was trimmed by 2 bases and the J gene end by 2 bases; junction bases not matched to a gene: 10. CDR3 DNA: TGTGCCATCAGTGAGGTTCTGCGGGGGGCCACAAACACCGGGGAGCTGTTTTTT. Residues: CAISEVLRGATNTGELFF.

CDR3 in DNA: TGTGCCAGCTCACCCACCCCGGACAGGGGGCCATACGAGCAGTACTTC. It yields the protein CASSPTPDRGPYEQYF. The genes are TRBV18 and TRBJ2-7, with TRBD1 identical over 11 bases. The CDR3 consists of 16 residues. V gave up 3 bases and J gave up 4 bases; unmatched junction bases: 8. Germline assignment: CDR1 KGHSH and CDR2 LQKENI.

The chain uses TRBV6-2 or TRBV6-3 and TRBJ2-1, with a weak D call TRBD1 (5 bases). CDR1 is MNHEY, CDR2 SVGEGT, per germline. CDR3 length: 14 residues. V shed 6 bases and J shed 5 bases, with 14 bases lying between them. The CDR3 region is CASSQNQGHNEQFF. CDR3 DNA: TGTGCCAGCAGCCAGAACCAGGGTCACAATGAGCAGTTCTTC.

V usage is TRBV7-8 and J usage is TRBJ1-5, with a weak D call TRBD1 (6 bases). The V end was cut by 5 bases, the J end by 5 bases, with 16 bases between. The CDR3 is 15 amino acids. Germline CDR1 and CDR2: SGHVS and FQNEAQ. In DNA form, the CDR3 reads TGTGCCAGCAGCCCCATGGGGGGGCACCATCAGCCCCAGCATTTT. Residues: CASSPMGGHHQPQHF.

The J gene is TRBJ2-3, the V gene TRBV5-1; 7 positions match TRBD1. The CDR3 loop spans 14 amino acids. With V trimmed by 7 bases and J by 6 bases, 11 bases remained unmatched. Germline lookup yields CDR1 SGHRS and CDR2 YFSETQ. CDR3 protein: CASLEVTGSDTQYF. The CDR3 DNA sequence: TGCGCCAGCTTGGAGGTGACAGGGTCGGATACGCAGTATTTT.

This clone was seen just once. This rearrangement joins TRBV7-2 to TRBJ2-5; no firm D call. CDR3 length: 15 residues. Germline V gene lookup returns CDR1 SGHTA and CDR2 FQGNSA. The V end lost 1 base, the J end lost 2 bases, and 11 bases lay between the germline ends. CDR3 protein: CASSLGVVSQETQYF. In DNA, the CDR3 is TGTGCCAGCAGCTTAGGGGTAGTGTCACAAGAGACCCAGTACTTC.

The chain recombines TRBV3-1 (or the pseudogene TRBV3-2) with TRBJ1-3; perhaps TRBD1 as D (6 bases). Germline-derived CDR1 and CDR2 are LGHDT and YNNKEL (reference sequence). Between the trimmed V and J ends, which lost 1 base and 3 bases, there was a span of 22 bases. This CDR3 spans 19 amino acids. CDR3 sequence: CASSQGLNHREGLGNTIYF. CDR3 nucleotide sequence: TGTGCCAGCAGCCAAGGCCTCAACCACAGGGAGGGACTTGGAAACACCATATATTTT.

This chain links TRBV5-4 with TRBJ2-7; 9 nucleotides line up with TRBD1. J was trimmed by 7 bases and V by 3 bases; bases with no gene match: 8. The CDR3 contains 14 residues. Germline V CDR1 and CDR2: SGHNT, YYREEE (reference sequence). CDR3 region: CASSSGTGFGEQYF. CDR3 coding DNA: TGTGCCAGCAGCTCCGGGACAGGGTTCGGTGAGCAGTACTTC.